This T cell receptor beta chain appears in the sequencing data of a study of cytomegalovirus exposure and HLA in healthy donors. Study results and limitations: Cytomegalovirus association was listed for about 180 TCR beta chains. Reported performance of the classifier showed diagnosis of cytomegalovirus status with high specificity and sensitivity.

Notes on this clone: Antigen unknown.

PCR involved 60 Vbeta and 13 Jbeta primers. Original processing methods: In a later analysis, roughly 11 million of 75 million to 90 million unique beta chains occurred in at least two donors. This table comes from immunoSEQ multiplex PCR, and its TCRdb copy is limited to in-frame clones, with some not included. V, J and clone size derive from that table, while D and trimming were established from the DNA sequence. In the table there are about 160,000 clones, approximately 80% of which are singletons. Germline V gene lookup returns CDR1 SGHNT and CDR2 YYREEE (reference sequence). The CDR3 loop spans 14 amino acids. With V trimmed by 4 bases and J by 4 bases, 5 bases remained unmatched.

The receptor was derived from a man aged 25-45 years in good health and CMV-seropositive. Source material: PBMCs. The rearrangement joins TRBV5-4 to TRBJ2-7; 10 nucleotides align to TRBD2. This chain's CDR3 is CASSLTSGVYEQYF. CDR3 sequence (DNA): TGTGCCAGCAGCCTAACTAGCGGGGTATACGAGCAGTACTTC.